This T cell receptor (beta chain) was recovered during a study of response to subunit inactivated influenza vaccine. The study's findings and limits: With each seasonal influenza vaccination, the authors suggested, few new T cells are recruited.

CDR3 length: 13 residues. Germline-derived CDR1 and CDR2 are DFQATT and SNEGSKA (reference sequence). Trimming removed 6 bases at V and 2 bases at J, with 14 bases between. This clonotype was observed a handful of times. Its antigen is not known. TCRdb re-called the RT-PCR reads through MiXCR, storing one row per CDR3 protein. The repertoire holds about 190,000 distinct CDR3 sequences, with under 15% as singletons. This receptor was taken from a man between 50 and 59 years old who received an inactivated influenza vaccine. The chain has TRBV20-1 and TRBJ2-7; the D is unclear. The sequences come from CD8+ T cells sorted from PBMCs, collected 5 days after vaccination. The chain's CDR3 is CSAVERTTYEQYF. CDR3 nucleotides: TGCAGTGCCGTGGAACGGACGACCTACGAGCAGTACTTC.